This T cell receptor (beta chain) was found in a study of OX40 agonist ivuxolimab in advanced cancers. TCRdb's copy holds only in-frame clones and misses some; the assay was immunoSEQ multiplex PCR. Altogether 100,000 or so clones are present, approximately 90% being singletons, with the ten largest covering approximately 0.7%. The receptor was derived from an adult with an advanced solid tumor such as melanoma, head and neck, liver or kidney cancer. Source: CD4+ or CD8+ T cells sorted from blood, taken in a trial of the OX40 agonist ivuxolimab.

CDR3 in amino acids: CASRRDRTYYEQYF. CDR3 in DNA: TGTGCCAGTAGGAGGGACAGAACATACTACGAGCAGTACTTC. The rearrangement links TRBV19 to TRBJ2-7, with TRBD1 matching over 7 bases. V was pared by 6 bases and J by 3 bases, with 8 bases of the junction left unmatched. The length of the CDR3 is 14 residues. CDR1 and CDR2 (germline): LNHDA, SQIVND (reference sequence).